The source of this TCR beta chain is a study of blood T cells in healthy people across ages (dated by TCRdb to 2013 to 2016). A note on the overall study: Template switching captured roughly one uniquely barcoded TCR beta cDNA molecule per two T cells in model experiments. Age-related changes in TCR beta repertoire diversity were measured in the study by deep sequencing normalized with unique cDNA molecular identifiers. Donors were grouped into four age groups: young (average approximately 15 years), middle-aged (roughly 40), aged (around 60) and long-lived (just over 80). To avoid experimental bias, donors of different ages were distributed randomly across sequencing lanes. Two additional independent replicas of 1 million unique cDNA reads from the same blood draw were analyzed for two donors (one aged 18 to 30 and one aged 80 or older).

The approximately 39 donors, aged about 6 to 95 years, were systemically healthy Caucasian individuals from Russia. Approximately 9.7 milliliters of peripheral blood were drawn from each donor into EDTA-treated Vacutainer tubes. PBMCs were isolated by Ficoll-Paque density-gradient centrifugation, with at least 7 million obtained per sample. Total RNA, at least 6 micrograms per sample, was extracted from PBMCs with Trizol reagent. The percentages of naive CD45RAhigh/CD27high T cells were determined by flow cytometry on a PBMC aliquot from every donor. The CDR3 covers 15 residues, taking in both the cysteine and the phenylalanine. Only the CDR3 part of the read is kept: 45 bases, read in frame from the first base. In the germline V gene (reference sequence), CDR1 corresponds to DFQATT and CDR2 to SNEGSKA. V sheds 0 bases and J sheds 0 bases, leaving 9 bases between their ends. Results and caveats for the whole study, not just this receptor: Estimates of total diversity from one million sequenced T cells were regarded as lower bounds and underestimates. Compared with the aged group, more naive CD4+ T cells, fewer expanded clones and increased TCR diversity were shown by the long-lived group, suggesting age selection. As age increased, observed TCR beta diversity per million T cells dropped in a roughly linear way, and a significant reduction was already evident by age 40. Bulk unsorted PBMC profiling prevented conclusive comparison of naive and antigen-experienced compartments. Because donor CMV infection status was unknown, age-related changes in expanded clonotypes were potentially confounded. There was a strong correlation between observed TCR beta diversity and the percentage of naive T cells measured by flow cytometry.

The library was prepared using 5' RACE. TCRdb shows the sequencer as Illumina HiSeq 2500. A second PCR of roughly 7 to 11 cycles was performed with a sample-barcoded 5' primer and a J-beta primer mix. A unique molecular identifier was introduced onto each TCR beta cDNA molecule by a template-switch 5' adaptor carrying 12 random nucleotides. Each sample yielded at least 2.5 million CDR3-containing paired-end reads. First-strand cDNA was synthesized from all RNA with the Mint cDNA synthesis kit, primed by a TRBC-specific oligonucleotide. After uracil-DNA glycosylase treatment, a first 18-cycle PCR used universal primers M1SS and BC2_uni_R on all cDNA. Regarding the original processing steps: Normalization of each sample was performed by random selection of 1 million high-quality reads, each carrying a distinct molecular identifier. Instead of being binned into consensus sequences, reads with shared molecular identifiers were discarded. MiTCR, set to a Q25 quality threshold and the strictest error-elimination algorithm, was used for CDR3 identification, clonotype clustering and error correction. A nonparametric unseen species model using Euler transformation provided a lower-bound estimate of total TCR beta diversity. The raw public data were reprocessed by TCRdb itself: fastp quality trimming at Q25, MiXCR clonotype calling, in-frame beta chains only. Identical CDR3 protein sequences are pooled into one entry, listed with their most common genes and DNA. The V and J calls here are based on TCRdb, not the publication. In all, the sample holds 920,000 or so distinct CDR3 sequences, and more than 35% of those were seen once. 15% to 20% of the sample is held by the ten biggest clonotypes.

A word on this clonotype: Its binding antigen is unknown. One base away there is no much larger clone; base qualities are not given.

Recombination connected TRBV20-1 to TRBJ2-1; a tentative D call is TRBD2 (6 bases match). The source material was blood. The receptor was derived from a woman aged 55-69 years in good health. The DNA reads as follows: TGCAGTGCTAGAGATCACGGGAGCTCCTACAATGAGCAGTTCTTC. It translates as CSARDHGSSYNEQFF.